Below are 12 T cell receptor beta chains sequenced from a single sample in a study of breast tumors, draining lymph nodes, adjacent tissues. TCRdb reanalysed the multiplex PCR reads using MiXCR and keeps one entry per CDR3 protein. The sample yields around 230,000 distinct CDR3 sequences, roughly a third seen once. Samples came from axillary lymph nodes draining the breast cancer. Material: axillary lymph node tissue. Receptors originate from a female donor with breast cancer. Some clones in this sample may be carry-over from other donors' samples.

Regarding this clonotype: Being one base from a much bigger clone, this may be a read error. CDR3 in DNA: TGTGCCAGCAGATTCGGGTTACGGGGTCACAATGAGCAGTTCTTC. Encoded protein: CASRFGLRGHNEQFF. V gene TRBV12-3 or TRBV12-4 combines with J gene TRBJ2-1; D is possibly TRBD2 (5 bases). Trimming took 6 bases from V and 5 from J, leaving 17 bases between them. This CDR3 region has 15 residues.

The rearrangement links TRBV7-9 to TRBJ2-1; TRBD2 matches 8 bases. V shed 6 bases and J 0 bases; nucleotides not matched to a gene: 10. This CDR3 spans 17 amino acids. Germline V gene sequence: CDR1 SEHNR, CDR2 FQNEAQ (reference sequence). CDR3 loop: CASRIVNSGNSYNEQFF. In DNA form, the CDR3 reads TGTGCCAGCAGAATAGTCAATAGCGGGAACTCCTACAATGAGCAGTTCTTC.

This clonotype turned up a few times. The rearrangement joins TRBV6-1 to TRBJ2-2; D is perhaps TRBD2 (6 bases). Looked up from germline, CDR1 is MNHNS and CDR2 is SASEGT. V was cut by 5 bases and J by 2 bases, with 12 bases left in between. The CDR3 is made up of 15 amino acids. The CDR3 DNA follows: TGTGCCAGCAGTCCCCTCGGGGGTAACACCGGGGAGCTGTTTTTT. This codes for CASSPLGGNTGELFF.

This clonotype appeared many times. The genes are TRBV6-1 and TRBJ1-6; 7 bases align to TRBD1. Germline trimming cut 6 bases from V and 9 bases from J; bases unmatched to any gene: 5. The CDR3 spans 13 residues. Germline V lookup: CDR1 MNHNS, CDR2 SASEGT. For the CDR3, the DNA is TGTGCCAGCAGGACAGGGAGGTTTTCACCCCTCCACTTT. Protein product: CASRTGRFSPLHF.

This clonotype came up many times. This chain uses TRBV4-1 with TRBJ2-5; the match to TRBD1 covers 10 bases. The J segment lost 2 bases and the V segment lost 2 bases, leaving 8 bases of the junction unmatched. In germline, CDR1 is MGHRA, CDR2 YSYEKL. CDR3 size: 17 residues. As DNA, the CDR3 is TGCGCCAGCAGCCAACCGAGACAGGGGGCGCAACAAGAGACCCAGTACTTC. Residues: CASSQPRQGAQQETQYF.

In regard to this clonotype: The germline gene is not matched at one end of the junction; a read error may be the cause. This sequence joins TRBV20-1 and TRBJ2-7; D may be TRBD2 (5 bases). Germline values: CDR1 DFQATT, CDR2 SNEGSKA (reference sequence). The CDR3 contains 13 residues. In DNA, the CDR3 is TGCAGCGCTAGAGGTTTAGAGGGAATCGCGCAGTACTTC. The encoded protein is CSARGLEGIAQYF.

V usage is TRBV7-9 and J usage is TRBJ2-2, with no clear D. Trimming left V 5 bases short and J 6 bases short, with 7 bases between. Germline V lookup: CDR1 SEHNR, CDR2 FQNEAQ (reference sequence). CDR3 length: 12 amino acids. CDR3 sequence reads: CASSGEPGELFF. DNA for the CDR3: TGTGCCAGCAGCGGGGAACCCGGGGAGCTGTTTTTT.

Many counts were recorded for this clonotype. This chain links TRBV19 with TRBJ1-2, with TRBD1 matching 9 bases. The CDR3 has 16 amino acids. Germline V CDR1 and CDR2: LNHDA, SQIVND (reference sequence). V lost 7 bases and J lost 8; bases outside the gene matches: 17. Here the CDR3 DNA reads TGTGCCAGTACCCACGGGACAGGGAGGTCCTCCTCAGGCTACACCTTC. Translation gives CASTHGTGRSSSGYTF.

This clonotype has a handful of counts. The rearrangement joins TRBV11-3 to TRBJ2-1; D unclear. V lost 0 bases and J lost 12, with 12 bases in between. The CDR3 spans 13 residues. Germline values: CDR1 SGHNT, CDR2 YENEEA. The CDR3 nucleotides read TGTGCCAGCAGCTTAGATAGCCCTACGGGGCAGTTCTTC. It yields the protein CASSLDSPTGQFF.

The chain uses TRBV28 and TRBJ2-7; possibly TRBD1 or TRBD2 for D (5 bases each). Germline V gene sequence: CDR1 MDHEN, CDR2 SYDVKM. The CDR3 has 14 amino acids. V lost 6 bases to trimming and J lost 0 bases, with 12 bases between them. CDR3 DNA: TGTGCCAGCAGACCGGGACGCGACTCCTACGAGCAGTACTTC. Translation: CASRPGRDSYEQYF.

This clonotype occurred once. A much bigger clone sits one base away, suggesting this may be a read error. CDR3 sequence reads: CASNPNTGELFF. In DNA form, the CDR3 reads TGTGCCAGCAACCCGAACACCGGGGAGCTGTTTTTT. This chain joins TRBV6-5 and TRBJ2-2; D call uncertain. V was pared by 7 bases and J by 0 bases, with 3 bases between. The germline CDR1 and CDR2 sequences are MNHEY and SVGAGI. The CDR3 has 12 residues.

This clonotype occurred many times. This chain links TRBV10-3 with TRBJ1-3, with D possibly matching TRBD1 (5 bases). In germline, CDR1 is ENHRY, CDR2 SYGVKD. Between the trimmed V and J ends, which lost 0 bases and 5 bases, there was a span of 11 bases. CDR3 size: 15 residues. The CDR3 bases are TGTGCCATCAGTGAGTCAACAGGAGTTAGAAACACCATATATTTT. Translated: CAISESTGVRNTIYF.